This T cell receptor (beta chain) was identified during a study of blood T cell repertoires in COVID-19. Study summary: Collection of acute and convalescent COVID-19 samples took place in the United States, Italy and Spain. The cDNA or gDNA used as material had been derived from T cells, B-cell-depleted T cells, or PBMCs.

Everyone who took part was 18 to 89 years old, and they came from 20 to 25 US areas. The table came from immunoSEQ multiplex PCR; TCRdb's copy has only in-frame clones and leaves some out. The table has roughly 190,000 clones, under 80% seen once. V lost 4 bases to trimming and J lost 0 bases; unmatched junction nucleotides: 14. The CDR3 spans 19 residues. Looked up from germline, CDR1 is LNHDA and CDR2 is SQIVND (reference sequence). What was sequenced was PBMCs or T cells enriched from blood (not recorded which). The chain couples TRBV19 to TRBJ1-3; 8 bases match TRBD1. The clonotype originates from a woman between 50 and 59 years old with acute COVID-19. The CDR3 sequence is CASSKATSAGQGSGNTIYF. In DNA, the CDR3 is TGTGCCAGTAGTAAGGCCACCTCTGCCGGACAGGGCTCTGGAAACACCATATATTTT.